The source of this T cell receptor (beta chain) is a study of T-cell memory formation after mild COVID-19. The overall study: TCR clusters were mostly donor specific.

The authors produced TCR alpha and TCR beta cDNA libraries with sample barcodes and UMIs by 5'RACE using constant-segment primers. TCRdb used MiXCR to reprocess the 5' RACE reads, holding one entry per CDR3 protein. The sample records 150,000 or so distinct CDR3 sequences, about 9.9% being singletons. Trimming removed 3 bases from V and 11 bases from J, with 17 bases in between. The CDR3 totals 13 residues. Germline CDR1 reads KGHSH; CDR2 reads LQKENI. Sequences were obtained from PBMCs or a T cell subset sorted from them (not recorded which). The rearrangement uses TRBV18 and TRBJ2-7; maybe TRBD1 (6 bases). The sequence was collected from a man aged 18 to 30 who had mild COVID-19 (a few samples of this study predate the infection). Cell type and time point are not known. The CDR3, as DNA: TGTGCCAGCTCACCGGGAAGTAACAGGGATAAGTACTTC. Amino acid sequence: CASSPGSNRDKYF. Complete variable domain (other parts from reference TRBV18 and TRBJ2-7): NAGVMQNPRHLVRRRGQEARLRCSPMKGHSHVYWYRQLPEEGLKFMVYLQKENIIDESGMPKERFSAEFPKEGPSILRIQQVVRGDSAAYFCASSPGSNRDKYFGPGTRLTVT.